The 11 T cell receptor beta chains listed next were all sequenced from one sample in a study of blood T cell repertoires in COVID-19 (dated by TCRdb to 2020 to 2022). The protocol used for the library was the immunoSEQ multiplex PCR assay. TCRdb stores this immuneACCESS table with in-frame sequences only. Part of the clones is absent; in the studies checked, under half of the shortfall reflects unresolved V genes, and no reason is known for the rest. A total of 95,000 to 150,000 clones appear in this sample, 79% of them only once. Around 3.9% of the sample is taken by the ten largest. Sequencing input: peripheral blood. The receptors shown here come from a woman of 80 years or more with acute or convalescent COVID-19.

This clone is a singleton in its sample. The V gene is TRBV5-6, the J gene TRBJ1-1, with no clear D. The CDR3 contains 15 residues. Germline CDR1 SGHDT, CDR2 YYEEEE. The V end was cut by 3 bases, the J end by 0 bases, with 12 bases between. The CDR3 DNA follows: TGTGCCAGCAGCTGGGAACCGGGGATGAACACTGAAGCTTTCTTT. This gives the protein CASSWEPGMNTEAFF.

The rearrangement joins TRBV5-6 to TRBJ1-6; 7 positions agree with TRBD1. Germline CDR1 reads SGHDT; CDR2 reads YYEEEE. V was clipped by 2 bases and J by 6 bases; unmatched bases: 2. This CDR3 spans 14 amino acids. CDR3 amino acids: CASSFQGGNSPLHF. In nucleotides, the CDR3 is TGTGCCAGCAGCTTTCAGGGGGGTAATTCACCCCTCCACTTT.

This clone was seen a few times. The chain recombines TRBV27 with TRBJ1-1; TRBD1 agrees at 7 bases. The CDR3 runs to 14 residues. The V gene end was trimmed by 3 bases and the J gene end by 5 bases; junction bases not matched to a gene: 6. From germline, CDR1 is MNHEY and CDR2 SMNVEV (reference sequence). CDR3: CASSFRRQGTEAFF. The CDR3 nucleotides read TGTGCCAGCAGTTTCCGACGACAGGGTACTGAAGCTTTCTTT.

The sample holds a few counts of this clone. This sequence joins TRBV18 and TRBJ2-5; 14 positions agree with TRBD2. The CDR3 runs 16 residues. Germline CDR1 is KGHSH and CDR2 is LQKENI. The trim removed 4 bases at V and 3 bases at J, leaving 4 bases unmatched. CDR3 nucleotides: TGTGCCAGCTCACGCGGACTAGCGGGGGGTGAAGAGACCCAGTACTTC. This sequence encodes CASSRGLAGGEETQYF.

V usage is TRBV7-2 and J usage is TRBJ1-2, with D possibly being TRBD1 (6 bases). The CDR3 is 14 amino acids. V was pared by 4 bases and J by 4 bases, with 13 bases between. Germline values: CDR1 SGHTA, CDR2 FQGNSA. The CDR3 loop is CASSSTGHGYGYTF. The CDR3 coding sequence is TGTGCCAGCAGCTCGACGGGACACGGCTATGGCTACACCTTC. The complete variable domain, with remaining parts taken from reference TRBV7-2 and TRBJ1-2, reads GAGVSQSPSNKVTEKGKDVELRCDPISGHTALYWYRQSLGQGLEFLIYFQGNSAPDKSGLPSDRFSAERTGGSVSTLTIQRTQQEDSAVYLCASSSTGHGYGYTFGSGTRLTVV.

This clone was found once. V and J are TRBV5-3 and TRBJ1-4; 7 nucleotides agree with TRBD1. TRBV5-3 is an open reading frame, and its role is uncertain. The CDR3 length is 15 residues. V lost 2 bases and J lost 4; bases outside the gene matches: 5. In DNA, the CDR3 is TGTGCCAGAAGCTTACCTCAGGGGGATAATGAAAAACTGTTTTTT. Amino acids: CARSLPQGDNEKLFF.

This chain joins TRBV5-1 and TRBJ2-5, with 7 nucleotides matching TRBD1. Germline assignment: CDR1 SGHRS and CDR2 YFSETQ. V dropped 4 bases and J dropped 4; count of bases not matched to a gene: 13. This CDR3 has 16 residues. CDR3 amino acids: CASSKQTGFKGETQYF. The CDR3 nucleotides are TGCGCCAGCAGCAAACAGACAGGGTTTAAAGGAGAGACCCAGTACTTC.

This chain links TRBV15 with TRBJ2-4, with no clear D. The V end lost 0 bases, the J end lost 1 base, and 7 bases lay between the germline ends. The CDR3 has 15 residues. Germline CDR1 LNHNV, CDR2 YYDKDF (reference sequence). CDR3 amino acids: CATSRDPNAKNIQYF. The CDR3 DNA reads as TGTGCCACCAGCAGAGACCCAAATGCCAAAAACATTCAGTACTTC. The full variable domain, rest sourced from reference TRBV15 and TRBJ2-4, is DAMVIQNPRYQVTQFGKPVTLSCSQTLNHNVMYWYQQKSSQAPKLLFHYYDKDFNNEADTPDNFQSRRPNTSFCFLDIRSPGLGDTAMYLCATSRDPNAKNIQYFGAGTRLSVL.

This clone appeared a few times. CDR3 amino acids: CAWSVFPRDYGYTF. The CDR3 nucleotides are TGTGCCTGGAGTGTATTCCCTCGAGACTATGGCTACACCTTC. The chain is built from TRBV30 and TRBJ1-2; D is unresolved. The germline V gene has CDR1 GTSNPN and CDR2 SVGIG (reference sequence). V lost 0 bases and J 3 bases, leaving 11 bases between the germline ends. The CDR3 has 14 amino acids.

This sequence joins TRBV6-2 or TRBV6-3 and TRBJ1-5; TRBD1 matches at 9 bases. This CDR3 is 15 amino acids long. CDR1 and CDR2 (germline): MNHEY, SVGEGT. Losses at the gene ends were 5 bases for V and 5 bases for J; bases not matched to a gene: 7. CDR3 nucleotide sequence: TGTGCCAGCAGTACCCGGACAGGGGTGGATCAGCCCCAGCATTTT. Amino acids: CASSTRTGVDQPQHF.

The chain carries TRBV6-6 and TRBJ2-1, with a tentative D call TRBD2 (5 bases). Per the germline V gene, CDR1 is MNHNY and CDR2 is SVGAGI (reference sequence). CDR3 length: 16 residues. The V end lost 0 bases, the J end lost 0 bases, and 9 bases lay between the germline ends. The CDR3 spells CASSYSGGRSYNEQFF. CDR3 DNA sequence: TGTGCCAGCAGTTACTCGGGCGGGCGCTCCTACAATGAGCAGTTCTTC.